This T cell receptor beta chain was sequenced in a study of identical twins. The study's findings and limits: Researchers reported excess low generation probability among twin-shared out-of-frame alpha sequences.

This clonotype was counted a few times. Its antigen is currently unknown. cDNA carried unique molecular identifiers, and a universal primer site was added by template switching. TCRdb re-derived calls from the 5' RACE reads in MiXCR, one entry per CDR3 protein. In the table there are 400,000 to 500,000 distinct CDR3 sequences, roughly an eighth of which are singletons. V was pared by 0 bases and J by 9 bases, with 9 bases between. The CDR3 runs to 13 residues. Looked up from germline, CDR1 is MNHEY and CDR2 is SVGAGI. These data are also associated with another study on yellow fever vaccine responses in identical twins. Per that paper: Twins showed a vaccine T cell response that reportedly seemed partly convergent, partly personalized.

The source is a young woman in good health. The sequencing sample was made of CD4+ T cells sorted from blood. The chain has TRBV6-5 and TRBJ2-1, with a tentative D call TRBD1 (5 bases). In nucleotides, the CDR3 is TGTGCCAGCAGTTACTCGACAGAATTTGAGCAGTTCTTC. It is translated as CASSYSTEFEQFF.